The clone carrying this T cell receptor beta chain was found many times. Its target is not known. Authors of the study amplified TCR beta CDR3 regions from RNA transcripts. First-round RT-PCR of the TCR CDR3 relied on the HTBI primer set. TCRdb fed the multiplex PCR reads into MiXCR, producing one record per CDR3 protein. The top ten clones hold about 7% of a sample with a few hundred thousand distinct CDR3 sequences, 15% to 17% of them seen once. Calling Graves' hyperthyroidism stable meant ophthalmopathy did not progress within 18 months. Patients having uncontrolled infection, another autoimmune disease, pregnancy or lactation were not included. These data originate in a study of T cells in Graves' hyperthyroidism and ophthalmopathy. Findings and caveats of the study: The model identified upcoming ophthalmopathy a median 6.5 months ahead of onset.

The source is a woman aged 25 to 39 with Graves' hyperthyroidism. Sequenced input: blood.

This CDR3 is CASSLRDRANYGYTF. The DNA for the CDR3 is TGTGCCAGCAGCCTCCGGGACAGGGCCAACTATGGCTACACCTTC. This rearrangement joins TRBV7-2 to TRBJ1-2; TRBD1 matches 9 bases. V shed 5 bases and J 2 bases; nucleotides not matched to a gene: 6. Germline assignment: CDR1 SGHTA and CDR2 FQGNSA. This CDR3 is 15 amino acids long.